The TCR beta chain described here comes from a study of beta chain features in type 1 diabetes. TCRB transcripts that were expressed got sequenced, as all of the isolated RNA had been reverse transcribed. The method was immunoSEQ multiplex PCR; TCRdb's version includes in-frame clones alone and lacks a portion of them. This sample has approximately 600,000 clones, with 12% found just once. Germline CDR1 reads SGHDT; CDR2 reads YYEEEE. CDR3 length equals 13 residues. The V end lost 2 bases, the J end lost 4 bases, and 9 bases lay between the germline ends. The study, taken as a whole, reports: Moderately but significantly shorter TCRB CDR3s were found in Type 1 diabetes patients in all four CD4+ subsets.

Regarding this clone: Its antigen is undetermined. Other DNA sequences in this sample translate to the same CDR3.

The authors sorted CD4+ naive, central memory, regulatory and stem cell-like memory cells via CD45RO/CCR7/CD25/CD127/CD95/CD27. The gene calls are TRBV5-6 and TRBJ2-5, with D tentatively TRBD1 (5 bases). The sequenced material came from naive CD4+ T cells from blood. The sequence was collected from a man in his thirties or forties with type 1 diabetes. The CDR3 region has the DNA TGTGCCAGCAGCTTTGGCAGGGTAGAGACCCAGTACTTC. This codes for CASSFGRVETQYF.